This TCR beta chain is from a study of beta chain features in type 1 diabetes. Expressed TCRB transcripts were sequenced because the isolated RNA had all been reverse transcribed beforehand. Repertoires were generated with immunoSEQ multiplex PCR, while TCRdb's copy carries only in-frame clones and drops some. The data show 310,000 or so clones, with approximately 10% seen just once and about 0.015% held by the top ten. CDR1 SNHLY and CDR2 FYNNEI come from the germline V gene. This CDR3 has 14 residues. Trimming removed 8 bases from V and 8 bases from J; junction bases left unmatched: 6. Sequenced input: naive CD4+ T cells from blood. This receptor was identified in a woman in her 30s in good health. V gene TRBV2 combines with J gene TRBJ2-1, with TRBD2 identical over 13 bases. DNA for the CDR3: TGTGCCAGCGGATGGACTAGCGGGAGCGATGAGCAGTTCTTC. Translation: CASGWTSGSDEQFF.